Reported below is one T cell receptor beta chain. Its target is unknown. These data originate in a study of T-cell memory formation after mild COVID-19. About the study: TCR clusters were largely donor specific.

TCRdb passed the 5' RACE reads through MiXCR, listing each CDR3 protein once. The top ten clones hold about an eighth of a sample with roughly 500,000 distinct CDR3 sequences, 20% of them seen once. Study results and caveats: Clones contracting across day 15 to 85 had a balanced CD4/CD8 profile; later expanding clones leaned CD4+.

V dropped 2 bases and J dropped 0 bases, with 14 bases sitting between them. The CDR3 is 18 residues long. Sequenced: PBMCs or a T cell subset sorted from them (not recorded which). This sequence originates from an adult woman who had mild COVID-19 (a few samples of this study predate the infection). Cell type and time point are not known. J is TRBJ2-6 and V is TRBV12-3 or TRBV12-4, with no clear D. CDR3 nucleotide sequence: TGTGCCAGCAGTTTAAGGATCACGAAGGGCTCTGGGGCCAACGTCCTGACTTTC. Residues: CASSLRITKGSGANVLTF.